This T cell receptor (beta chain) originates from a study of blood T cell repertoires in COVID-19. Study-level information: Samples representing acute and convalescent COVID-19 were sourced from the United States, Italy and Spain. PBMCs, B-cell-depleted T cells, or T cells were the source of the cDNA or gDNA that made up the material.

In the original analysis: Nucleated cell number was recorded as an estimate derived from reference gene primer amplification. The assay was immunoSEQ multiplex PCR, and TCRdb's table has in-frame clones only and misses some. From that table come the V and J calls and clone size; the DNA was used to work out D and trimming. Of about 120,000 clones listed, 85% to 90% are singletons. Trimming cost V 7 bases and J 3 bases; bases outside gene matches: 8. The CDR3 is made up of 14 amino acids. Germline loops: CDR1 MNHEY, CDR2 SMNVEV (reference sequence). The chain recombines TRBV27 with TRBJ2-7; 8 bases are a match to TRBD2. The sequenced sample consisted of peripheral blood. This sequence was found in a woman aged 50 to 60 with active or convalescent COVID-19. The CDR3 DNA reads TGTGCCAGCATGGCCGGGACTAGGGGCTACGAGCAGTACTTC. Translating it yields CASMAGTRGYEQYF.